The entry that follows covers one T cell receptor beta chain sequence. Study processing details: Scientists estimated how many nucleated cells there were by amplifying reference gene primers. The method was immunoSEQ multiplex PCR; TCRdb's version includes in-frame clones alone and lacks a portion of them. V and J calls and clone size come straight from that table; D and trimming were deduced from the DNA. The sample yields 270,000 or so clones, roughly 84% seen once. The sample is drawn from a study of blood T cell repertoires in COVID-19. Background on the study: Sources were T cells, B-cell-depleted T cells, or PBMCs; the material itself was cDNA or gDNA.

The CDR3 sequence is 18 residues long. Germline V gene lookup returns CDR1 LGHDT and CDR2 YNNKEL (reference sequence). V gave up 4 bases and J gave up 5 bases; unmatched junction bases: 20. The clonotype was recovered from a woman aged 18-29 years with acute or convalescent COVID-19. Sequenced input: peripheral blood. The chain has TRBV3-1 (or the pseudogene TRBV3-2) and TRBJ2-7; 7 nucleotides match TRBD1. The CDR3 region is CASSPPPVGQIRSHEQYF. In nucleotides, the CDR3 is TGTGCCAGCAGCCCCCCTCCAGTGGGACAGATTCGCTCTCACGAGCAGTACTTC.